This T cell receptor beta chain was captured in a study of T cells after yellow fever vaccination. Overall study context: Fractions of low cell number were prepared using SMART-Seq v4 Ultra Low Input. The study, taken as a whole, reports: Reappearance after the booster was observed for most primary-vaccination clones (96% CD4, over 70% CD8). It was a weaker secondary response, yet one that peaked faster, at day 5 versus 15. Few clonotypes appeared in both CD4 and CD8 compartments.

To note about this clonotype: Its antigen is not known.

TCRdb fed the 5' RACE reads into MiXCR, producing one record per CDR3 protein. This sample has 400,000 to 450,000 distinct CDR3 sequences, with under 20% found just once. V dropped 2 bases and J dropped 4 bases, with 14 bases sitting between them. The CDR3 runs 15 residues. Germline CDR1 and CDR2: MDHEN and SYDVKM. This chain connects TRBV28 to TRBJ1-2; possibly TRBD1 for D (6 bases). This receptor was obtained from a man younger than 30 who received the YFV17D yellow fever vaccine. This specimen was PBMCs, taken before the yellow fever booster vaccination. The chain's CDR3 is CASSLGGANSYGYTF. The CDR3 DNA sequence: TGTGCCAGCAGTTTAGGGGGGGCAAATAGCTATGGCTACACCTTC.